A single sample gave rise to the 4 T cell receptor gamma chains below, sequenced in a study of gamma-delta chains in newborns, infants, children. TCRdb repeated clone calling on the reads with CATT. The sample holds roughly 600 gamma-chain clones; just under 40% are singletons and the top ten take approximately 32%. The sequencing sample was made of blood. The receptor set was obtained from a child who was a newborn, infant or young child, either healthy, febrile or measles-vaccinated (not recorded which).

This clone was observed a handful of times. Being one base from a much bigger clone, this may be a read error. The chain uses TRGV9 and TRGJP. CDR1 and CDR2 from the germline V gene are GITISATS and ISYDGTV (reference sequence). This CDR3 is 15 amino acids long. The CDR3 is CALCEVELGKKIKVF. In DNA, the CDR3 is TGTGCCTTGTGTGAGGTAGAGTTGGGCAAAAAAATCAAGGTATTT.

Concerning this clone: At one of its ends the junction is not consistent with the germline gene, which may arise from a read error. The chain links TRGV9 to TRGJP. TCRdb records no J gene; here it was assigned by comparing the DNA to germline. The CDR3 runs 15 residues. Germline V lookup: CDR1 GITISATS, CDR2 ISYDGTV (reference sequence). In DNA form, the CDR3 reads TGTGCCATGTGGGAGGTTGAGTTGGGCAAAAAAATCAAGGTATTT. This translates into CAMWEVELGKKIKVF.

This clone occurred a few times. This rearrangement joins TRGV9 to TRGJP. Here the J gene came from matching the DNA to germline, since TCRdb omits it. Unmatched junction bases numbered 5, after V lost 0 bases and J lost 6 bases. This CDR3 region has 17 residues. The germline CDR1 and CDR2 sequences are GITISATS and ISYDGTV (reference sequence). CDR3 sequence (DNA): TGTGCCTTGTGGGAGGTGCGTTCAGAGTTGGGCAAAAAAATCAAGGTATTT. Protein product: CALWEVRSELGKKIKVF.

This clone is large in the sample. The genes are TRGV9 and TRGJP. CDR1 is GITISATS and CDR2 is ISYDGTV in the germline V gene (reference sequence). This CDR3 contains 14 residues. The trim removed 4 bases at V and 6 bases at J, leaving 0 bases unmatched. The CDR3 DNA reads as TGTGCCTTGTGGGAAGAGTTGGGCAAAAAAATCAAGGTATTT. It translates to CALWEELGKKIKVF.